Each of the 4 T cell receptor beta chains below was sequenced from the same sample in a study of OX40 agonist ivuxolimab in advanced cancers. Profiled with immunoSEQ multiplex PCR; TCRdb holds only in-frame clones, not every one. The repertoire has under 20,000 clones, roughly 74% of them found once; the top ten carry approximately 14%. The sequencing here drew on CD4+ or CD8+ T cells sorted from blood, taken in a trial of the OX40 agonist ivuxolimab. Receptor source: an adult with an advanced solid tumor such as melanoma, head and neck, liver or kidney cancer.

The CDR3 protein is CASSQEGGRLQTQYF. As DNA, the CDR3 is TGTGCCAGCAGCCAAGAAGGGGGGCGCTTGCAGACCCAGTACTTC. V gene TRBV14 combines with J gene TRBJ2-5; D is tentatively TRBD1 or TRBD2 (6 bases each). V lost 0 bases and J 6 bases, leaving 14 bases between the germline ends. The CDR3 sequence is 15 residues long. Germline-derived CDR1 and CDR2 are SGHDN and FVKESK.

The chain joins TRBV6-4 to TRBJ2-2, with D tentatively TRBD1 (5 bases). Germline V gene data show CDR1 as MRHNA and CDR2 as SNTAGT. This CDR3 is built from 14 residues. Trimming took off 2 bases at V and 4 bases at J, with 8 bases between the two ends. CDR3: CASSDQGSTGELFF. For the CDR3, the DNA is TGTGCCAGCAGTGACCAGGGTTCCACCGGGGAGCTGTTTTTT.

The CDR3 loop reads CASSLLPLRNTGELFF. CDR3 DNA sequence: TGTGCCAGCAGCTTACTACCCCTTAGAAACACCGGGGAGCTGTTTTTT. The chain carries TRBV7-3 and TRBJ2-2; D is unclear. V was trimmed by 2 bases and J by 2 bases, leaving 12 bases between them. The germline gives CDR1 SGHTA, CDR2 FQGTGA. The CDR3 runs to 16 residues.

The V gene is TRBV19, the J gene TRBJ2-1; 8 bases are shared with TRBD2. CDR3 size: 18 residues. V lost 4 bases and J lost 5; bases outside the gene matches: 16. Germline lookup yields CDR1 LNHDA and CDR2 SQIVND (reference sequence). The CDR3, as DNA: TGTGCCAGTAGTACGAGATGGCCCCAAGGGACTAGTAACAATGAGCAGTTCTTC. Encoded protein: CASSTRWPQGTSNNEQFF.